A selection of T cell receptor beta chains follows, all from one sample in a study of blood T cell repertoires in COVID-19. The data were produced by immunoSEQ multiplex PCR, yet TCRdb's version contains in-frame clones alone and is incomplete. The table includes 110,000 to 150,000 clones, 65% to 80% detected once. The specimen sequenced was peripheral blood. These receptors were taken from a man aged 55 to 69 with acute or convalescent COVID-19. The CDR3 runs from the conserved cysteine through the conserved F or W. A D gene is named only where the DNA matches it firmly. Size values are once, few and many counts, or a class for expanded clones, and some rows have none.

NA | once | TRBJ2-6 | TRBV5-6 | TGTGCCAGCAGCTTGCCGGATGCGGCTGGGGCCAACGTCCTGACTTTC | CASSLPDAAGANVLTF
TRBD1 | NA | TRBJ2-7 | TRBV4-1 | TGCGCCAGCAGCCCGGGGACAGCCTTTCCCCACGAGCAGTACTTC | CASSPGTAFPHEQYF
TRBD1 | NA | TRBJ2-6 | TRBV6-5 | TGTGCCAGCATCCCAGGGGGAGCTGGGGCCAACGTCCTGACTTTC | CASIPGGAGANVLTF
TRBD1 | NA | TRBJ1-5 | TRBV7-8 | TGTGCCAGCAGCGCCACAGGGGGCGGGATAGGCAATCAGCCCCAGCATTTT | CASSATGGGIGNQPQHF
NA | NA | TRBJ1-1 | TRBV5-6 | TGTGCCAGCAGCTTGGCCGGGGGTGACGCTGAAGCTTTCTTT | CASSLAGGDAEAFF
NA | NA | TRBJ1-1 | TRBV2 | TGTGCCAGCAGGGCCGCAGAGAACACTGAAGCTTTCTTT | CASRAAENTEAFF
TRBD1 | NA | TRBJ1-3 | TRBV10-3 | TGTGCCATCAGGGGGACAGGGGCAAACACCATATATTTT | CAIRGTGANTIYF
TRBD1 | NA | TRBJ1-5 | TRBV3-1/TRBV3-2 | TGTGCCAGCAGCCTCAACAGGGGCAGTCAGCCCCAGCATTTT | CASSLNRGSQPQHF
NA | NA | TRBJ1-1 | TRBV5-1 | TGCGCCAGCAGCTTCGCCGGGTTGGCTTTCTTT | CASSFAGLAFF
NA | few | TRBJ1-1 | TRBV3-1/TRBV3-2 | TGTGCCAGCAGCCAAGCCGGCACTGAAGCTTTCTTT | CASSQAGTEAFF
TRBD1 | NA | TRBJ2-1 | TRBV30 | TGTGCCTGGGACAGGGGGCTCGAGGAGAATGAGCAGTTCTTC | CAWDRGLEENEQFF
TRBD2 | NA | TRBJ2-1 | TRBV3-1/TRBV3-2 | TGTGCCAGCAGCCAGCTAGAACTAGCGGGAGCACGAAATGAGCAGTTCTTC | CASSQLELAGARNEQFF
NA | NA | TRBJ2-7 | TRBV4-2 | TGTGCCAGCAGCAGGCTGCCGACGGGCTACGAGCAGTACTTC | CASSRLPTGYEQYF
NA | once | TRBJ2-7 | TRBV7-9 | TGTGCCAGCAGCTTAAGTACAGGGAAAGGCTCCTACGAGCAGTACTTC | CASSLSTGKGSYEQYF
TRBD1 | NA | TRBJ1-2 | TRBV5-1 | TGCGCCAGCAGTCCGGGACAGGGGCCCCATGGCTACACCTTC | CASSPGQGPHGYTF
NA | NA | TRBJ2-4 | TRBV6-1 | TGTGCCAGCAGTGAGCACAATGCCAAAAACATTCAGTACTTC | CASSEHNAKNIQYF
TRBD1 | NA | TRBJ2-7 | TRBV5-4 | TGTGCCAGCAGCCCGGGACAGGGGGCGTATCAGTACTTC | CASSPGQGAYQYF
NA | once | TRBJ1-3 | TRBV10-3 | NA | CAISSSGKNSGNTIYF
TRBD2 | NA | TRBJ2-3 | TRBV7-2 | TGTGCCAGCAGCAGTAGCGGGCCTAGCACAGATACGCAGTATTTT | CASSSSGPSTDTQYF
TRBD1 | NA | TRBJ1-2 | TRBV11-1 | TGTGCCAGCAGCCCTGGGACAGACGCCGGCTACACCTTC | CASSPGTDAGYTF
TRBD1 | NA | TRBJ1-5 | TRBV6-5 | TGTGCCAGCACCAGGACAGGAGATAGCAATCAGCCCCAGCATTTT | CASTRTGDSNQPQHF
NA | NA | TRBJ1-3 | TRBV7-9 | TGTGCCAGCAGTCGAGACAGCTTATCTGGAAACACCATATATTTT | CASSRDSLSGNTIYF
NA | few | TRBJ1-2 | TRBV6-5 | TGTGCCAGCAGTTACTCGAGGATAACGAGCGGCTACACCTTC | CASSYSRITSGYTF
TRBD2 | NA | TRBJ2-2 | TRBV6-1 | TGTGCCAGCAGTGAAAAGGTTATAGGCGGGAGCGGCACCGGGGAGCTGTTTTTT | CASSEKVIGGSGTGELFF
NA | NA | TRBJ1-2 | TRBV7-2 | TGTGCCAGCAGCCCCGAGGCGAACTATGGCTACACCTTC | CASSPEANYGYTF
TRBD2 | NA | TRBJ2-1 | TRBV28 | TGTGCCAGCAGTTTCCGAACTAGCGGAACCTACAATGAGCAGTTCTTC | CASSFRTSGTYNEQFF
TRBD1 | NA | TRBJ1-1 | TRBV10-3 | TGTGCCATCAGCGACAGGGGGTTAGGCACTGAAGCTTTCTTT | CAISDRGLGTEAFF
TRBD1 | NA | TRBJ2-5 | TRBV18 | TGTGCCAGCTCCCCGGGGGACAGGGGAGAGACCCAGTACTTC | CASSPGDRGETQYF
TRBD2 | NA | TRBJ2-5 | TRBV9 | TGTGCCAGCAGCGTAGCTAGCGGTCGCGAAACCCAGTACTTC | CASSVASGRETQYF
TRBD1 | NA | TRBJ2-3 | TRBV19 | TGTGCCAGTAGGGACAGGGGACGAGATACGCAGTATTTT | CASRDRGRDTQYF
TRBD1 | once | TRBJ2-5 | TRBV28 | TGTGCCAGCAGTAACAGGGGGATACAAGAGACCCAGTACTTC | CASSNRGIQETQYF
NA | NA | TRBJ1-4 | TRBV11-2 | TGTGCCAGCAGCTTAGGGGCGCCTGAAAAACTGTTTTTT | CASSLGAPEKLFF
NA | once | TRBJ1-1 | TRBV5-1 | TGCGCCAGCAGCCCCGCTGGGGGGGACACTGAAGCTTTCTTT | CASSPAGGDTEAFF
TRBD1 | NA | TRBJ1-4 | TRBV2 | TGTGCCAGCAGTGATCCCGGGACAGGGCCCGGAGGGAAACTGTTTTTT | CASSDPGTGPGGKLFF
NA | NA | TRBJ1-2 | TRBV18 | TGTGCCAGCTCTCAGGACAGCGCTAACTATGGCTACACCTTC | CASSQDSANYGYTF
TRBD1 | few | TRBJ2-7 | TRBV2 | TGTGCCAGCAGTCAGGACAGGGACGACGAGCAGTACTTC | CASSQDRDDEQYF
NA | NA | TRBJ1-1 | TRBV2 | TGTGCCAGCTACCGCGGAATCGTCAGCAAGAACACTGAAGCTTTCTTT | CASYRGIVSKNTEAFF
NA | NA | TRBJ1-6 | TRBV3-1/TRBV3-2 | TGTGCCAGCAGCTTCCATCCGGGGGGGGTTAATTCACCCCTCCACTTT | CASSFHPGGVNSPLHF
NA | NA | TRBJ2-7 | TRBV7-3 | TGTGCCAGCAGCTTGGCCAGGGGTTCCGAGCAGTACTTC | CASSLARGSEQYF
NA | NA | TRBJ1-3 | TRBV4-1 | TGCGCCAGCAGCCAAGATCCGGTCTCTGGAAACACCATATATTTT | CASSQDPVSGNTIYF
NA | NA | TRBJ2-7 | TRBV29-1 | TGCAGCGTTGAGTCGCGGAGCACCTACGAGCAGTACTTC | CSVESRSTYEQYF
TRBD1 | NA | TRBJ1-4 | TRBV4-1 | TGCGCCAGCAGCCAACCGACAGGGGTAGTTGGTGAAAAACTGTTTTTT | CASSQPTGVVGEKLFF
TRBD1 | NA | TRBJ1-1 | TRBV5-1 | TGCGCCAGCAGCCCACAGGGGTCTGGCACTGAAGCTTTCTTT | CASSPQGSGTEAFF
NA | NA | TRBJ1-2 | TRBV28 | TGTGCCAGCAAACAGGCGGGAGGGGGCTACACCTTC | CASKQAGGGYTF
TRBD2 | few | TRBJ2-1 | TRBV5-1 | TGCGCCAGCAGGGACACTAGCGGGAGCCGTAATGAGCAGTTCTTC | CASRDTSGSRNEQFF
TRBD1 | few | TRBJ2-3 | TRBV9 | TGTGCCAGCAGCGTAGCTCCCGGGACAGGGGTGGGTAATACAGATACGCAGTATTTT | CASSVAPGTGVGNTDTQYF
NA | NA | TRBJ1-3 | TRBV25-1 | TGTGCCAGCAGTGATTACCCGTCGGAGTACACCATATATTTT | CASSDYPSEYTIYF
NA | NA | TRBJ2-2 | TRBV4-2 | TGTGCCAGCAGCCAAGAGGAGGGAAACACCGGGGAGCTGTTTTTT | CASSQEEGNTGELFF
NA | NA | TRBJ1-6 | TRBV7-8 | TGTGCCAGCAGCCCTCCCGGGGGGCGAATCTCACCCCTCCACTTT | CASSPPGGRISPLHF
TRBD1 | NA | TRBJ2-7 | TRBV14 | TGTGCCAGCAGCCAAGTCCCCGGGACAGGGTACTACGAGCAGTACTTC | CASSQVPGTGYYEQYF
NA | NA | TRBJ1-4 | TRBV12-3/TRBV12-4 | TGTGCCAGCAGTTTAGGGGAGGCTGAAAAACTGTTTTTT | CASSLGEAEKLFF
NA | NA | TRBJ1-5 | TRBV7-3 | TGTGCCAGCAGCTTATCTTCCTACAATCAGCCCCAGCATTTT | CASSLSSYNQPQHF
TRBD1 | NA | TRBJ1-2 | TRBV24-1 | TGTGCCACCAGTGATTCCGGGACAGAGTACTATGGCTACACCTTC | CATSDSGTEYYGYTF
NA | NA | TRBJ2-5 | TRBV7-2 | TGTGCCAGCAGCTTGCTTGCCGCGAGGCAAGAGACCCAGTACTTC | CASSLLAARQETQYF